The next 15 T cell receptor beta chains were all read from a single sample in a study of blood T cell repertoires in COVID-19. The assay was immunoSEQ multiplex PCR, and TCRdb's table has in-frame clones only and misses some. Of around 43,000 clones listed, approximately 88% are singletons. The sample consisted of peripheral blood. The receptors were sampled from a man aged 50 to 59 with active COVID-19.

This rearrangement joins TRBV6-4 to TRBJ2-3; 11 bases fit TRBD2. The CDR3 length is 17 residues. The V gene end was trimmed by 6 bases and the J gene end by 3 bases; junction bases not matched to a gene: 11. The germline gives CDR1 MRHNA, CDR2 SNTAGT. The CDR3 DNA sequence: TGTGCCAGCAGAGGAGGTAGCGGGAGGGCCGGAACAGATACGCAGTATTTT. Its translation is CASRGGSGRAGTDTQYF.

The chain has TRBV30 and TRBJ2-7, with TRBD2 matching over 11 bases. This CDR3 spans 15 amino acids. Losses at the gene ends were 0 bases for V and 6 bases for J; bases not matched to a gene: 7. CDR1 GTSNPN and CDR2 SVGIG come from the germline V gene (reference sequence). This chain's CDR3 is CAWSVLTSGTAEQYF. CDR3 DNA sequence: TGTGCCTGGAGTGTTCTGACTAGCGGGACGGCCGAGCAGTACTTC.

The CDR3 bases are TGTGCCAGCAGCTTGGGGGGACAGAAAAACTACAATGAGCAGTTCTTC. Amino acids: CASSLGGQKNYNEQFF. The chain employs TRBV5-6 and TRBJ2-1; 7 nucleotides align to TRBD1. The length of the CDR3 is 16 residues. V lost 0 bases, J lost 3 bases, and 6 bases stayed unmatched. The V gene's germline CDR1 is SGHDT and CDR2 YYEEEE.

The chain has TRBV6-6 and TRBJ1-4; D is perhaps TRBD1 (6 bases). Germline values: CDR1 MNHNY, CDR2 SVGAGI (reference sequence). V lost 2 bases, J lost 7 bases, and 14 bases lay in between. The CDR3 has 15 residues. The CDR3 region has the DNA TGTGCCAGCAGTTACACTACAGGGTCTACTGAAAAACTGTTTTTT. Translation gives CASSYTTGSTEKLFF.

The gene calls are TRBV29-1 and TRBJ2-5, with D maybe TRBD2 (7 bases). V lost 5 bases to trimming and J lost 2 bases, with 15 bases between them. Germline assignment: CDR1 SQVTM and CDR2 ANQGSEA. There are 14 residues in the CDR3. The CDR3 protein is CSVKKGGVQETQYF. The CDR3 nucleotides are TGCAGCGTTAAAAAAGGGGGGGTTCAAGAGACCCAGTACTTC.

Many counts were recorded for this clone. In DNA form, the CDR3 reads TGTGCCAGCAGTTATACGGGGGGAGCCTATGGGCCCCAGCATTTT. Amino acids: CASSYTGGAYGPQHF. This chain links TRBV6-2 or TRBV6-3 with TRBJ1-5, with a possible D match to TRBD1 (5 bases). V lost 3 bases to trimming and J lost 9 bases, with 18 bases between them. This CDR3 is 15 amino acids long. The germline V gene has CDR1 MNHEY and CDR2 SVGEGT.

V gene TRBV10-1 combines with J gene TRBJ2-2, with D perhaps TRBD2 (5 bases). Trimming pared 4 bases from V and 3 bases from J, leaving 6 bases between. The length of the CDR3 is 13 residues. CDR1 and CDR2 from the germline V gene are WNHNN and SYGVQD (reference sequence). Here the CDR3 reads CASSGGHTGELFF. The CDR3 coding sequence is TGCGCCAGCAGTGGAGGGCACACCGGGGAGCTGTTTTTT.

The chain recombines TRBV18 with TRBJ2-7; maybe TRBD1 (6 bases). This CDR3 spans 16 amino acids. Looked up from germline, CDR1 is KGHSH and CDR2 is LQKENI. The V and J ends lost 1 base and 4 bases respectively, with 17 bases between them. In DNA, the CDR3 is TGTGCCAGCTCACCACGTCAATCGACAGGCGTTTACGAGCAGTACTTC. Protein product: CASSPRQSTGVYEQYF.

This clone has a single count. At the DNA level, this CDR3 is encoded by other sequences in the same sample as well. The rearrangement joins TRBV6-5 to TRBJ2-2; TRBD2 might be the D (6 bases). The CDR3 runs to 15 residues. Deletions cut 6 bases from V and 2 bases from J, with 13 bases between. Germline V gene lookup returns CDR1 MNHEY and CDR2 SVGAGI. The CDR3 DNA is TGTGCCAGCAGCGCCGGGACTGCCAACACCGGGGAGCTGTTTTTT. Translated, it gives CASSAGTANTGELFF.

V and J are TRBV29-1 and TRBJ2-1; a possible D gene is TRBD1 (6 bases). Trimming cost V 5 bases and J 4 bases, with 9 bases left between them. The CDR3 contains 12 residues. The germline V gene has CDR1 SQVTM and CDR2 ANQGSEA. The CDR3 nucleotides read TGCAGCGTTACCGGACAGTACAATGAGCAGTTCTTC. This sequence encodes CSVTGQYNEQFF.

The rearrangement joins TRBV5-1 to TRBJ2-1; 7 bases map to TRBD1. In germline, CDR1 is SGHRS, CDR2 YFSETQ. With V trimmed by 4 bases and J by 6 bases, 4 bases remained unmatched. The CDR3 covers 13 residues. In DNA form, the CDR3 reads TGCGCCAGCAGCCCAGGGACAGTCAATGAGCAGTTCTTC. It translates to CASSPGTVNEQFF.

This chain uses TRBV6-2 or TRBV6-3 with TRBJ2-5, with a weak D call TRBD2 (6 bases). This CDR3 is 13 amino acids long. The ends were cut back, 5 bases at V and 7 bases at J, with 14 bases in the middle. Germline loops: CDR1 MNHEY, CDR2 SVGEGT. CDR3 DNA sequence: TGTGCCAGCAGTCAGGGACTTTTGGGGACCCAGTACTTC. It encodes CASSQGLLGTQYF.

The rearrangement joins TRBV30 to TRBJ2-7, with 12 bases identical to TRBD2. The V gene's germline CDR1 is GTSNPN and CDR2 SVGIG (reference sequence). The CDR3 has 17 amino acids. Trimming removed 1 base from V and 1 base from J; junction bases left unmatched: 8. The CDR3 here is CAWSGLAGGPKSYEQYF. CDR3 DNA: TGTGCCTGGAGTGGTCTAGCGGGAGGGCCGAAGTCCTACGAGCAGTACTTC.

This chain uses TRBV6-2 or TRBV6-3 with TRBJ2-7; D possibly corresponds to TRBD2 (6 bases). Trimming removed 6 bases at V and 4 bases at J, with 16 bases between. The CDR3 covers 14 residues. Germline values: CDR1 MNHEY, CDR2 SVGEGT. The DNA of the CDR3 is TGTGCCAGCAGCTCCGTGGAGGGAGAGTACGAGCAGTACTTC. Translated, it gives CASSSVEGEYEQYF.

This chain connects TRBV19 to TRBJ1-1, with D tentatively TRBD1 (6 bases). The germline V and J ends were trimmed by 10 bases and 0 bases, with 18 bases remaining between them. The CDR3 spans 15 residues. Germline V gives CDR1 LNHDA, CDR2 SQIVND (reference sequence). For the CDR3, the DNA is TGTGCCACCAGCCCTGGAGAGGGGGTGAACACTGAAGCTTTCTTT. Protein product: CATSPGEGVNTEAFF.